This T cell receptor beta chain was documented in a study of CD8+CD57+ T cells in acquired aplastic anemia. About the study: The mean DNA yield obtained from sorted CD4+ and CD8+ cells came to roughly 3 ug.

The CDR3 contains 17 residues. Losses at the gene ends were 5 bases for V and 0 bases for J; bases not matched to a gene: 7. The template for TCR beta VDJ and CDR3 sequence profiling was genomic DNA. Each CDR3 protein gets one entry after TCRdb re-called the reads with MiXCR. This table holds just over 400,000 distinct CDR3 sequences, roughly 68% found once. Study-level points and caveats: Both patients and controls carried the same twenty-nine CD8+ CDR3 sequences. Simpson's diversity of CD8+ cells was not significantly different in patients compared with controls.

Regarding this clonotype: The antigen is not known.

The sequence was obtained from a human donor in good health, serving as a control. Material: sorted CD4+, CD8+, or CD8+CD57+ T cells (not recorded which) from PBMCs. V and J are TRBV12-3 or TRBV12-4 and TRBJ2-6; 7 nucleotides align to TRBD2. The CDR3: CASSLVGGTSGANVLTF. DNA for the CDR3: TGTGCCAGCAGTCTCGTGGGGGGGACCTCTGGGGCCAACGTCCTGACTTTC.